This record concerns one T cell receptor (beta chain) sequence. The CDR3 is 13 residues long. With 5 bases clipped from V and 8 bases from J, the junction kept 9 bases outside the gene matches. Looked up from germline, CDR1 is GTSNPN and CDR2 is SVGIG (reference sequence). This entry comes from a study of blood T cell repertoires in COVID-19. Methods used by the authors: Researchers report that nucleated cell counts were estimated from reference gene primer amplification. Libraries were prepared by immunoSEQ multiplex PCR; TCRdb keeps only in-frame clonotypes and omits some of them. The V and J calls and the clone size are those of that table, but D and trimming were determined from the DNA. The profile shows around 68,000 clones, roughly 80% of them singletons.

Specimen: peripheral blood. The sequence was obtained from a woman aged 45-65 years with acute or convalescent COVID-19. This chain links TRBV30 with TRBJ1-2; 9 bases align to TRBD1. CDR3 coding DNA: TGTGCCTGGGAAAAGGGGGACAGGGCAGGCTACACCTTC. Protein: CAWEKGDRAGYTF.